This passage covers 30 T cell receptor beta chains from one sample sequenced in a study of PD-1 blockade in classical Hodgkin lymphoma. Clones were sequenced by immunoSEQ multiplex PCR, and TCRdb holds only the in-frame ones, with some missing. The top ten clones hold about 2% of a sample with about 18,000 clones, around 78% of them seen once. Specified time point: cycle 4 day 1 (C4D1), after six to seven weeks of nivolumab. Every patient had relapsed following autologous stem cell transplantation, and cohorts differed in brentuximab vedotin exposure. Magnetic depletion of unwanted cells isolated CD4+ T cells from thawed PBMCs. The specimen was CD4+ T cells from blood, collected before the fourth cycle of nivolumab. The origin of the receptors is a human donor with classical Hodgkin lymphoma.

The gene calls are TRBV14 and TRBJ1-2; D remains ambiguous. CDR3 length equals 13 residues. Germline V gene data show CDR1 as SGHDN and CDR2 as FVKESK. V was trimmed by 2 bases and J by 8 bases, leaving 12 bases between them. The CDR3 region is CASSQQTLGGYTF. CDR3 nucleotide sequence: TGTGCCAGCAGCCAACAGACCCTGGGAGGCTACACCTTC.

The chain couples TRBV2 to TRBJ2-1; 8 nucleotides line up with TRBD2. J gave up 3 bases and V 6 bases, and 7 bases lay outside the gene matches. CDR3 length equals 15 residues. Per germline, CDR1 SNHLY and CDR2 FYNNEI. CDR3 sequence: CASRKTSVLYNEQFF. The CDR3 DNA sequence: TGTGCCAGCAGAAAGACTAGCGTACTCTACAATGAGCAGTTCTTC. Together with reference TRBV2 and TRBJ2-1, the CDR3 gives the full variable domain: EPEVTQTPSHQVTQMGQEVILRCVPISNHLYFYWYRQILGQKVEFLVSFYNNEISEKSEIFDDQFSVERPDGSNFTLKIRSTKLEDSAMYFCASRKTSVLYNEQFFGPGTRLTVL.

V usage is TRBV7-8 and J usage is TRBJ2-3; 11 nucleotides agree with TRBD2. Germline CDR1 is SGHVS and CDR2 is FQNEAQ. Trimming took 5 bases from V and 4 from J; bases not matched to a gene: 8. CDR3 length: 16 amino acids. CDR3 amino acids: CASSPIAGGVSDTQYF. The CDR3 coding sequence is TGTGCCAGCAGCCCTATAGCGGGAGGGGTCTCAGATACGCAGTATTTT.

This chain joins TRBV13 and TRBJ2-1; D is unclear. The V end lost 3 bases, the J end lost 6 bases, and 3 bases lay between the germline ends. CDR1 and CDR2 from the germline V gene are PRHDT and FYEKMQ (reference sequence). The CDR3 has 11 amino acids. The CDR3 loop reads CASSFSNEQFF. The CDR3 bases are TGTGCCAGCAGCTTCAGCAATGAGCAGTTCTTC.

The CDR3 coding sequence is TGCGCCAGCAGAAACGGACAGGGCAACACAGATACGCAGTATTTT. Its translation is CASRNGQGNTDTQYF. This rearrangement joins TRBV10-2 to TRBJ2-3; 8 nucleotides agree with TRBD1. Losses at the gene ends were 6 bases for V and 2 bases for J; bases not matched to a gene: 7. The CDR3 covers 15 residues. Germline V gene data show CDR1 as WSHSY and CDR2 as SAAADI.

The rearrangement uses TRBV7-8 and TRBJ2-3, with a tentative D call TRBD2 (5 bases). Per the germline V gene, CDR1 is SGHVS and CDR2 is FQNEAQ. V was pared by 4 bases and J by 4 bases, with 18 bases between. This CDR3 contains 16 residues. This chain's CDR3 is CASSSTSGRAPDTQYF. The CDR3 DNA reads TGTGCCAGCAGCTCGACAAGCGGACGCGCGCCAGATACGCAGTATTTT.

The chain couples TRBV6-6 to TRBJ2-5; tentatively, D is TRBD1 or TRBD2 (5 bases each). The length of the CDR3 is 15 residues. CDR1 is MNHNY, CDR2 SVGAGI, per germline (reference sequence). Trimming removed 2 bases from V and 2 bases from J, with 12 bases in between. The CDR3 loop reads CASSYPGTGQETQYF. CDR3 bases: TGTGCCAGCAGTTACCCCGGGACGGGTCAAGAGACCCAGTACTTC.

This chain uses TRBV5-6 with TRBJ2-5; D might be TRBD1 or TRBD2, each matching 7 bases. TRBJ2-7 explains the end of the DNA better; the J call may be wrong. The CDR3 contains 16 residues. Germline loops: CDR1 SGHDT, CDR2 YYEEEE. CDR3 nucleotide sequence: TGTGCCAGCAGCTCATTGTGGGAGGGGGCGTCCTACGAGCAGTACTTC. Its translation is CASSSLWEGASYEQYF.

CDR3 loop: CASSRGQGNSEAFF. The CDR3 DNA follows: TGTGCCAGCTCACGGGGACAGGGTAACTCTGAAGCTTTCTTT. The chain couples TRBV18 to TRBJ1-1; 9 bases are a match to TRBD1. V was pared by 4 bases and J by 6 bases, with 6 bases of the junction left unmatched. Germline V gene lookup returns CDR1 KGHSH and CDR2 LQKENI. The CDR3 has 14 residues.

The rearrangement links TRBV10-3 to TRBJ2-1; 7 bases are shared with TRBD2. V shed 11 bases and J 8 bases; nucleotides not matched to a gene: 9. CDR1 is ENHRY, CDR2 SYGVKD, per germline. This CDR3 is 12 amino acids long. CDR3 protein: CAVSAGADEQFF. The CDR3, as DNA: TGTGCCGTCTCTGCGGGAGCGGATGAGCAGTTCTTC.

The CDR3 sequence: CASSLDRNTEAFF. Written as DNA, the CDR3 is TGTGCCAGCAGCCTTGACAGAAACACTGAAGCTTTCTTT. The J gene is TRBJ1-1, the V gene TRBV11-1; maybe TRBD1 (5 bases). Germline CDR1 and CDR2: SGHAT and FQDESV (reference sequence). The V end lost 5 bases, the J end lost 2 bases, and 9 bases lay between the germline ends. There are 13 residues in the CDR3.

The V call is TRBV6-6, the J call TRBJ2-3, with D perhaps TRBD1 (5 bases). This CDR3 spans 14 amino acids. In germline, CDR1 is MNHNY, CDR2 SVGAGI (reference sequence). Trimming took 0 bases from V and 1 from J, leaving 5 bases between them. CDR3 loop: CASSYSTGTDTQYF. The CDR3 DNA sequence: TGTGCCAGCAGTTACTCGACAGGCACAGATACGCAGTATTTT.

V gene TRBV10-3 combines with J gene TRBJ1-3; D is unclear. Trimming left V 2 bases short and J 4 bases short, with 12 bases between. The CDR3 length is 15 residues. Per the germline V gene, CDR1 is ENHRY and CDR2 is SYGVKD. The CDR3, as DNA: TGTGCCATCAGTGAGCGGCAGGTCACAGGAAACACCATATATTTT. Its translation is CAISERQVTGNTIYF.

The chain couples TRBV15 to TRBJ2-1; possibly TRBD2 for D (5 bases). CDR3 length equals 15 residues. Germline V gene data show CDR1 as LNHNV and CDR2 as YYDKDF (reference sequence). The ends were cut back, 1 base at V and 2 bases at J, with 9 bases in the middle. CDR3 sequence (DNA): TGTGCCACCAGCAGAGCCAGCGGAGCCTACAATGAGCAGTTCTTC. It is translated as CATSRASGAYNEQFF.

V and J are TRBV18 and TRBJ2-2; TRBD1 matches at 10 bases. Trimming cost V 6 bases and J 4 bases; bases outside gene matches: 5. The CDR3 is 15 amino acids. In germline, CDR1 is KGHSH, CDR2 LQKENI. The CDR3 DNA sequence: TGTGCCAGCTCGGCCGGGACAGGGGCCACCGGGGAGCTGTTTTTT. This codes for CASSAGTGATGELFF.

The genes are TRBV9 and TRBJ2-7; no clear D. Trimming took 5 bases from V and 7 from J, leaving 28 bases between them. CDR1 is SGDLS and CDR2 is YYNGEE in the germline V gene. This CDR3 spans 17 amino acids. This CDR3 is CASSARVITGALREQYF. The CDR3 DNA is TGTGCCAGCAGTGCTCGGGTAATAACTGGAGCCCTCCGGGAGCAGTACTTC.

The DNA of the CDR3 is TGTGCCAGCAGCACACAGGTCAGGGAAAAACTGTTTTTT. Translating gives CASSTQVREKLFF. The V gene is TRBV7-2, the J gene TRBJ1-4, with TRBD1 as a possible D gene (5 bases). The CDR3 has 13 amino acids. Germline V gene sequence: CDR1 SGHTA, CDR2 FQGNSA. V was shortened by 5 bases and J by 8 bases, with 12 bases between the two germline ends.

The chain joins TRBV5-5 to TRBJ2-7; D might be TRBD1 (6 bases). With 4 bases removed from V and 4 bases from J, the gap between germline ends came to 21 bases. CDR1 and CDR2 (germline): SGHKS, YYEKEE (reference sequence). CDR3 length equals 16 residues. CDR3 nucleotides: TGTGCCAGCAGCATGACAACAGGGTGGCTAAGTTACGAGCAGTACTTC. Amino acids: CASSMTTGWLSYEQYF.

This chain links TRBV10-3 with TRBJ1-5; D uncertain. The CDR3 length is 13 residues. Between the trimmed V and J ends, which lost 10 bases and 4 bases, there was a span of 14 bases. The germline gives CDR1 ENHRY, CDR2 SYGVKD. Here the CDR3 reads CATRGVQNQPQHF. The CDR3 region has the DNA TGTGCCACCCGCGGGGTCCAAAATCAGCCCCAGCATTTT.

This clone has only one observation. This rearrangement joins TRBV28 to TRBJ2-7; possibly TRBD2 for D (6 bases). This CDR3 comprises 15 residues. Looked up from germline, CDR1 is MDHEN and CDR2 is SYDVKM. V was clipped by 5 bases and J by 7 bases, with 21 bases between them. The CDR3 coding sequence is TGTGCCAGCAGTCCCTCCGGGCCTGGGGCGGGGGAGCAGTACTTC. Encoded protein: CASSPSGPGAGEQYF.

This sequence joins TRBV7-9 and TRBJ2-7; D gene ambiguous. Trimming stripped 1 base from V and 4 bases from J, with 2 bases between. The CDR3 extends over 11 amino acids. The V gene's germline CDR1 is SEHNR and CDR2 FQNEAQ (reference sequence). The CDR3 sequence: CASSLVYEQYF. DNA for the CDR3: TGTGCCAGCAGCTTAGTGTACGAGCAGTACTTC. Full variable domain (missing parts from reference TRBV7-9 and TRBJ2-7): DTGVSQNPRHKITKRGQNVTFRCDPISEHNRLYWYRQTLGQGPEFLTYFQNEAQLEKSRLLSDRFSAERPKGSFSTLEIQRTEQGDSAMYLCASSLVYEQYFGPGTRLTVT.

V and J are TRBV5-1 and TRBJ2-7; 10 nucleotides agree with TRBD2. There are 15 residues in the CDR3. Losses at the gene ends were 0 bases for V and 6 bases for J; bases not matched to a gene: 6. CDR1 is SGHRS and CDR2 is YFSETQ in the germline V gene. CDR3 protein: CASSLAASGSLEQYF. In nucleotides, the CDR3 is TGCGCCAGCAGCTTGGCGGCTAGCGGGAGTCTCGAGCAGTACTTC.

The V call is TRBV7-9, the J call TRBJ2-3; TRBD2 matches 8 bases. The CDR3 runs 16 residues. The germline V gene has CDR1 SEHNR and CDR2 FQNEAQ (reference sequence). Trimming at V came to 1 base and at J to 0 bases, leaving 3 bases not matched to a gene. The CDR3 sequence: CASSLGASGSTDTQYF. In DNA form, the CDR3 reads TGTGCCAGCAGCTTAGGGGCTAGCGGGAGCACAGATACGCAGTATTTT.

This sequence joins TRBV19 and TRBJ1-1, with 8 bases lining up with TRBD1. CDR1 and CDR2 (germline): LNHDA, SQIVND (reference sequence). CDR3 length: 16 amino acids. V lost 1 base to trimming and J lost 1 base; unmatched junction nucleotides: 5. CDR3: CASSIGPDRANTEAFF. CDR3 nucleotide sequence: TGTGCCAGTAGTATAGGGCCGGACAGGGCGAACACTGAAGCTTTCTTT. Full variable domain (remainder filled in from reference TRBV19 and TRBJ1-1): DGGITQSPKYLFRKEGQNVTLSCEQNLNHDAMYWYRQDPGQGLRLIYYSQIVNDFQKGDIAEGYSVSREKKESFPLTVTSAQKNPTAFYLCASSIGPDRANTEAFFGQGTRLTVV.

V is TRBV28 and J is TRBJ1-6; TRBD1 matches 8 bases. Germline V CDR1 and CDR2: MDHEN, SYDVKM. The CDR3 loop spans 15 amino acids. Trimming removed 4 bases from V and 8 bases from J; junction bases left unmatched: 7. CDR3 protein: CASSYQGAPYSPLHF. The CDR3 region has the DNA TGTGCCAGCAGTTACCAGGGGGCGCCTTATTCACCCCTCCACTTT.

This clone appeared a single time. This rearrangement joins TRBV5-1 to TRBJ1-1; no definite D call. Trimming took 0 bases from V and 10 from J, leaving 16 bases between them. The CDR3 runs 14 residues. Germline-derived CDR1 and CDR2 are SGHRS and YFSETQ. The CDR3 sequence is CASSLDRTYGLAFF. Here the CDR3 DNA reads TGCGCCAGCAGCTTGGATAGGACCTATGGCCTAGCTTTCTTT.

The rearrangement links TRBV19 to TRBJ1-2; no definite D call. V lost 3 bases and J lost 5, with 10 bases in between. The CDR3 runs to 13 residues. Germline CDR1 LNHDA, CDR2 SQIVND (reference sequence). The CDR3 protein is CASSILQSYGYTF. DNA for the CDR3: TGTGCCAGTAGTATTCTTCAGAGTTATGGCTACACCTTC.

Only one count was recorded for this clone. The rearrangement joins TRBV19 to TRBJ2-1; weak D call: TRBD1 (5 bases). Germline values: CDR1 LNHDA, CDR2 SQIVND (reference sequence). The CDR3 covers 14 residues. Trimming removed 5 bases from V and 8 bases from J, with 16 bases in between. CDR3 sequence reads: CASSLAGNRHEQFF. Written as DNA, the CDR3 is TGTGCCAGTAGTCTGGCAGGGAATAGGCATGAGCAGTTCTTC. The variable domain in full, completed from reference TRBV19 and TRBJ2-1, reads DGGITQSPKYLFRKEGQNVTLSCEQNLNHDAMYWYRQDPGQGLRLIYYSQIVNDFQKGDIAEGYSVSREKKESFPLTVTSAQKNPTAFYLCASSLAGNRHEQFFGPGTRLTVL.

This chain uses TRBV19 with TRBJ2-5; no clear D gene. The CDR3 has 12 amino acids. The germline V and J ends were trimmed by 1 base and 4 bases, with 4 bases remaining between them. Per the germline V gene, CDR1 is LNHDA and CDR2 is SQIVND (reference sequence). The chain's CDR3 is CASSIGGETQYF. Written as DNA, the CDR3 is TGTGCCAGTAGTATAGGTGGAGAGACCCAGTACTTC.

The V and J genes are TRBV5-1 and TRBJ1-4, with TRBD1 matching 7 bases. Germline V gene sequence: CDR1 SGHRS, CDR2 YFSETQ. CDR3 size: 15 residues. Trimming cost V 3 bases and J 8 bases; bases outside gene matches: 10. The DNA for the CDR3 is TGCGCCAGCAGCTCTGGACAGGCCGAGGGGGAAAAACTGTTTTTT. Amino acid sequence: CASSSGQAEGEKLFF.